The 18 T cell receptor beta chains below come from one sample, sequenced in a study of CD8+CD57+ T cells in acquired aplastic anemia. CD8+CD57+ cell expansion, shown by flow cytometry, had occurred in the patients selected for sequencing. The use of genomic DNA as template underpinned the TCR beta VDJ and CDR3 profiling. Each CDR3 protein is one row after TCRdb ran MiXCR on the reads. Of fewer than 250,000 distinct CDR3 sequences in the sample, 45% to 50% were seen once. Sequenced material: sorted CD4+, CD8+, or CD8+CD57+ T cells (not recorded which) from PBMCs. These receptors were obtained from a human donor with aplastic anemia.

This clonotype showed up many times. The V and J genes are TRBV19 and TRBJ1-1, with D perhaps matching TRBD1 (5 bases). The CDR3 sequence is 15 residues long. CDR1 is LNHDA, CDR2 SQIVND, per germline (reference sequence). Deletions cut 8 bases from V and 4 bases from J, with 20 bases between. DNA of the CDR3: TGTGCCAGTCACCCTAACGGGGCGGTGGGCACTGAAGCTTTCTTT. Protein: CASHPNGAVGTEAFF.

The chain has TRBV7-9 and TRBJ2-7; D might be TRBD2 (6 bases). There are 13 residues in the CDR3. V was cut by 5 bases and J by 8 bases, with 16 bases left in between. Per germline, CDR1 SEHNR and CDR2 FQNEAQ (reference sequence). Written as DNA, the CDR3 is TGTGCCAGCAGCCCTACCGGGACTTTCAAGCAGTACTTC. Its translation: CASSPTGTFKQYF.

This clonotype was counted ten times or more. CDR3: CSARDLEGSTSGNTIYF. The CDR3 region has the DNA TGCAGTGCTAGAGATCTGGAGGGGTCCACGTCTGGAAACACCATATATTTT. This chain uses TRBV20-1 with TRBJ1-3; a possible D gene is TRBD1 (5 bases). The CDR3 has 17 amino acids. Trimming shortened V by 0 bases and J by 1 base, and 16 bases separated the two germline ends. Germline assignment: CDR1 DFQATT and CDR2 SNEGSKA (reference sequence).

Here the CDR3 DNA reads TGTGCCAGCAGACTGACCGGTTCCTACGAGCAGTACTTC. Translation: CASRLTGSYEQYF. The chain recombines TRBV5-8 with TRBJ2-7, with unresolved D. CDR1 SGHTS and CDR2 YDEGEE come from the germline V gene. There are 13 residues in the CDR3. Trimming cost V 5 bases and J 1 base, with 10 bases left between them.

This clonotype has only a few counts. V and J are TRBV7-8 and TRBJ2-7, with TRBD1 matching over 10 bases. This CDR3 comprises 15 residues. The germline CDR1 and CDR2 sequences are SGHVS and FQNEAQ. With 4 bases clipped from V and 2 bases from J, the junction kept 5 bases outside the gene matches. The CDR3 sequence: CASSSPGTGAYEQYF. In nucleotides, the CDR3 is TGTGCCAGCAGCTCGCCCGGGACAGGGGCCTACGAGCAGTACTTC.

Ten or more counts support this clonotype. This chain links TRBV6-5 with TRBJ1-2; TRBD1 is a possible D gene (5 bases). CDR3 length equals 11 residues. Germline V gene sequence: CDR1 MNHEY, CDR2 SVGAGI. V lost 10 bases and J 7 bases, leaving 13 bases between the germline ends. The CDR3 is CATGTGPGYTF. CDR3 bases: TGTGCCACAGGGACGGGACCTGGCTACACCTTC.

This chain connects TRBV20-1 to TRBJ1-4, with D perhaps matching TRBD1 (5 bases). Germline V gene lookup returns CDR1 DFQATT and CDR2 SNEGSKA (reference sequence). V was clipped by 2 bases and J by 7 bases, with 11 bases between them. The CDR3 runs 13 residues. CDR3 loop: CSARFSGGEKLFF. CDR3 in DNA: TGCAGTGCTAGATTCTCGGGGGGTGAAAAACTGTTTTTT.

The gene calls are TRBV10-1 and TRBJ2-7, with 9 bases aligning to TRBD1. V shed 3 bases, J shed 6 bases, and the junction held 6 bases outside the gene matches. This CDR3 is 14 amino acids long. In germline, CDR1 is WNHNN, CDR2 SYGVQD (reference sequence). The CDR3 protein is CASSDAGTGLEQYF. The CDR3 region has the DNA TGCGCCAGCAGTGATGCCGGGACAGGGCTCGAGCAGTACTTC.

The V and J genes are TRBV29-1 and TRBJ2-1, with no clear D. Germline V gene data show CDR1 as SQVTM and CDR2 as ANQGSEA. V lost 0 bases to trimming and J lost 5 bases, with 14 bases between them. This CDR3 contains 15 residues. The CDR3 loop reads CSVEDLGTMNNEQFF. The CDR3 coding sequence is TGCAGCGTTGAAGATCTAGGCACGATGAACAATGAGCAGTTCTTC.

This clonotype was counted many times. CDR3 in DNA: TGTGCCAGCAGTGAGCCAGGGAACTATGGCTACACCTTC. It yields the protein CASSEPGNYGYTF. The chain combines TRBV25-1 with TRBJ1-2, with D possibly being TRBD1 (5 bases). CDR1 and CDR2 from the germline V gene are MGHDK and SYGVNS. V was cut by 3 bases and J by 2 bases, with 7 bases left in between. The CDR3 is 13 amino acids.

The chain is built from TRBV20-1 and TRBJ1-1; TRBD1 matches at 8 bases. Germline lookup yields CDR1 DFQATT and CDR2 SNEGSKA (reference sequence). V was pared by 0 bases and J by 7 bases, with 13 bases of the junction left unmatched. The CDR3 totals 16 residues. CDR3 protein: CSARDPSTSGTGEAFF. The CDR3 coding sequence is TGCAGTGCTAGAGACCCCTCGACTAGCGGGACAGGTGAAGCTTTCTTT.

Points on this clonotype: Germline is not matched at one junction end, which may reflect a read error. CDR3 nucleotide sequence: TGTGCCAGCAGTGGAAAGAGGGGCCGCTCGTTT. The encoded protein is CASSGKRGRSF. This chain joins TRBV7-9 and TRBJ1-1, with TRBD1 as a possible D gene (5 bases). The CDR3 is made up of 11 amino acids. Germline CDR1 and CDR2: SEHNR and FQNEAQ (reference sequence).

With regard to this clonotype: The junction and the germline gene differ at one end; a read error may be behind it. This chain joins TRBV7-2 and TRBJ2-3, with D perhaps matching TRBD2 (6 bases). The CDR3 consists of 13 residues. Per the germline V gene, CDR1 is SGHTA and CDR2 is FQGNSA. The CDR3 loop is CASSQEEGGSQYF. The CDR3 bases are TGCGCCAGCAGCCAAGAGGAGGGCGGGTCGCAGTATTTT.

This clonotype was counted at least ten times. This chain connects TRBV9 to TRBJ2-5; 9 bases agree with TRBD1. V dropped 4 bases and J dropped 2; count of bases not matched to a gene: 18. The CDR3 has 19 amino acids. Germline V gives CDR1 SGDLS, CDR2 YYNGEE. The CDR3 DNA reads TGTGCCAGCAGCAACCGGGACAGGGCCATTGGAACCATACAAGAGACCCAGTACTTC. Protein: CASSNRDRAIGTIQETQYF.

This clonotype was seen more than once but under ten times. One junction end disagrees with the germline gene, perhaps due to a read error. The CDR3 coding sequence is TGCGCCAGCAGCCAAGATAGGCTTGGCACAAACTCTGGAAACACCATATATTTT. Protein sequence: CASSQDRLGTNSGNTIYF. The chain employs TRBV7-3 and TRBJ1-3; D unresolved. Germline assignment: CDR1 SGHTA and CDR2 FQGTGA. The CDR3 length is 18 residues.

Worth noting for this clonotype: No DNA is shown, since the ends of the CDR3 on it are uncertain; the CDR3 is the one TCRdb lists. V gene TRBV29-1 combines with J gene TRBJ1-1. The germline gives CDR1 SQVTM, CDR2 ANQGSEA. Inclusive of both ends, the CDR3 amounts to 24 amino acids. The CDR3 is CSAQSSGTRPCIAVPAAYTKEAFF.

This clonotype was recorded at least ten times. The rearrangement uses TRBV14 and TRBJ2-2; weak D call: TRBD1 (6 bases). Trimming shortened V by 4 bases and J by 6 bases, and 24 bases separated the two germline ends. Germline values: CDR1 SGHDN, CDR2 FVKESK. The CDR3 consists of 18 residues. In DNA form, the CDR3 reads TGTGCCAGCAGCCGAGAAGAAAGACTCAGGGGATGGGCCGGGGAGCTGTTTTTT. Protein product: CASSREERLRGWAGELFF.

V usage is TRBV27 and J usage is TRBJ1-2; a weak D match, TRBD1 (5 bases). Germline CDR1 MNHEY, CDR2 SMNVEV (reference sequence). The CDR3 is made up of 12 amino acids. Between the trimmed V and J ends, which lost 6 bases and 6 bases, there was a span of 11 bases. The CDR3 DNA is TGTGCCAGCAGCCGGGGGGAGGATGGCTACACCTTC. As protein: CASSRGEDGYTF.